This T cell receptor beta chain derives from a study of blood T cells in healthy people across ages (dated by TCRdb to about 2015). Study-level background: In model experiments, template switching captured roughly one uniquely barcoded TCR beta cDNA molecule for every two T cells. Two additional independent replicas of 1 million unique cDNA reads from the same blood draw were analyzed for two donors (one aged 18 to 30 and one aged 80 or older). Donors of different ages were randomly distributed across sequencing lanes to avoid experimental bias. Using deep sequencing normalized with unique cDNA molecular identifiers, the study measured how TCR beta repertoire diversity changes with age. The donors were divided into four age groups: young (average around 15 years), middle-aged (almost 40), aged (around 59) and long-lived (82).

Donors were roughly 40 systemically healthy Caucasian individuals from Russia aged roughly 6 to 90 years. Around 9.7 milliliters of peripheral blood were collected from each donor into EDTA-treated Vacutainer tubes. PBMCs were isolated by Ficoll-Paque density-gradient centrifugation, with at least 7 million obtained per sample. Total RNA, at least 6 micrograms per sample, was extracted from PBMCs with Trizol reagent. Naive CD45RAhigh/CD27high T cell percentages were measured by flow cytometry on a PBMC aliquot from every donor. Receptor amplification or capture employed 5' RACE. The reads were generated on an Illumina HiSeq 2500. A second roughly 7 to 11 cycle PCR used a sample-barcoded 5' primer and a J-beta primer mix. Each TCR beta cDNA molecule received a unique molecular identifier from a template-switch 5' adaptor carrying 12 random nucleotides. Each sample yielded at least 3 million CDR3-containing paired-end reads. The Mint cDNA synthesis kit, primed by a TRBC-specific oligonucleotide, was used to synthesize first-strand cDNA from all RNA. All cDNA was treated with uracil-DNA glycosylase and then went through a first 18-cycle PCR with the universal primers M1SS and BC2_uni_R. Per the source publication's procedure: Normalization of each sample was performed by random selection of 1 million high-quality reads, each carrying a distinct molecular identifier. Reads with shared molecular identifiers were discarded instead of being binned into consensus sequences. CDR3 identification, clonotype clustering and error correction used MiTCR with a Q25 quality threshold and the strictest error-elimination algorithm. A nonparametric unseen species model with Euler transformation was used to estimate lower-bound total TCR beta diversity. TCRdb trimmed the raw reads at Q25, called clones with MiXCR and kept productive beta chains. Rows with one shared CDR3 protein collapse into an entry with the most common genes and DNA. Here the V and J calls rest on TCRdb's processing, not on the authors' analysis. Recorded for this sample are about 780,000 distinct CDR3 sequences; roughly 46% of them occurred a single time. The leading ten clones occupy around 18% of the sample.

Study-level results and caveats: The long-lived group showed more naive CD4+ T cells, fewer expanded clones and increased TCR diversity than the aged group, suggesting age selection. The percentage of naive T cells measured by flow cytometry correlated strongly with observed TCR beta diversity. Observed TCR beta diversity per million T cells fell roughly linearly with age, and a significant reduction was already apparent by age around 44. Because donor CMV infection status was unknown, age-related changes in expanded clonotypes were potentially confounded. Estimates of total diversity based on one million sequenced T cells were considered lower bounds and underestimates. Because profiling used bulk unsorted PBMCs, naive and antigen-experienced compartments could not be compared conclusively.

Of note for this clonotype: Its antigen specificity is not known. The sample holds no much larger clone one base away, and base qualities are not on file.

Reading from cysteine to phenylalanine, the CDR3 counts 12 amino acids. The retained sequence is limited to the CDR3, 36 bases, with the frame set at the first base. V and J are truncated by 0 bases and 3 bases respectively, leaving an intervening sequence of 3 bases. The germline V gene (reference sequence) provides CDR1 GTSNPN and CDR2 SVGIG. This clonotype originated in an elderly man in good health. The chain was built from TRBV30 and TRBJ1-3, with the identity of the D gene unclear. Specimen: blood. The CDR3 here reads CAWSVLGNTIYF. The DNA sequence follows: TGTGCCTGGAGTGTGCTTGGAAACACCATATATTTT.